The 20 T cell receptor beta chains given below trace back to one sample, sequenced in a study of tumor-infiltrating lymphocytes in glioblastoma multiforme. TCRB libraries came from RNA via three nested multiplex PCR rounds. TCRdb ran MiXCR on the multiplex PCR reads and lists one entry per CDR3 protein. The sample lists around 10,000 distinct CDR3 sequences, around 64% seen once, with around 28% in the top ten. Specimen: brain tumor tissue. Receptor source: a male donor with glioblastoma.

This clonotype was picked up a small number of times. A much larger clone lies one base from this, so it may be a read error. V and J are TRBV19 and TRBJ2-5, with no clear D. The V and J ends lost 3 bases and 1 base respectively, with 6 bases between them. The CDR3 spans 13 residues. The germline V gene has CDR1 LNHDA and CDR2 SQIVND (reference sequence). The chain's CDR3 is CASSICSQETQYF. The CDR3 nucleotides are TGTGCCAGTAGTATTTGCAGCCAAGAGACCCAGTACTTC.

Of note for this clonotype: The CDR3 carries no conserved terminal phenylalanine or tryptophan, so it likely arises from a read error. The DNA for the CDR3 is TGTACCAGTTTCCTAGATGGGGGGCACTCCTACGAGCAGTACTTA. Amino acids: CTSFLDGGHSYEQYL. The chain is built from TRBV6-1 and TRBJ2-7, with D possibly being TRBD1 or TRBD2 (6 bases each). Germline V gives CDR1 MNHNS, CDR2 SASEGT. This CDR3 spans 15 amino acids.

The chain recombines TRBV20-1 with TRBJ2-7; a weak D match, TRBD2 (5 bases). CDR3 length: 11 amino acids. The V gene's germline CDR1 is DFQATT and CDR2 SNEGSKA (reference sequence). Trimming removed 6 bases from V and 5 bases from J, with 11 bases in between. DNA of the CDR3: TGCAGTGCCGCGGACTGGCACGAGCAGTACTTC. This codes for CSAADWHEQYF.

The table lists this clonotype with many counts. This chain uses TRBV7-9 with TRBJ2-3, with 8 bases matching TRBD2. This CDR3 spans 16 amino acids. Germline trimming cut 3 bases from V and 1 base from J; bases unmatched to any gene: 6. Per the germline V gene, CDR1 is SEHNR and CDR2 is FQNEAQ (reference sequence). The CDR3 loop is CASSFFAGGGTDTQYF. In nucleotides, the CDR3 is TGTGCCAGCAGCTTCTTTGCGGGAGGTGGCACAGATACGCAGTATTTT.

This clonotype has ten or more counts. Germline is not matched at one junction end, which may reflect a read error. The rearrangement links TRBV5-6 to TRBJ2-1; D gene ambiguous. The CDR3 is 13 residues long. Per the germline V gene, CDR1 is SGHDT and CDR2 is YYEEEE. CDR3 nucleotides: TGTGCCAGCAGCTCCGCTGCCTATAATGAGCGGTTCTTC. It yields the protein CASSSAAYNERFF.

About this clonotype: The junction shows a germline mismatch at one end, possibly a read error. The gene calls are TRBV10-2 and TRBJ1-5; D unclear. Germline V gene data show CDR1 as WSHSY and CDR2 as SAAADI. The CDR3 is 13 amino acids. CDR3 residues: CASSENSNQLQHF. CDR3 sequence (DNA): TGCGCCAGCAGTGAGAATAGCAATCAGCTCCAGCATTTT.

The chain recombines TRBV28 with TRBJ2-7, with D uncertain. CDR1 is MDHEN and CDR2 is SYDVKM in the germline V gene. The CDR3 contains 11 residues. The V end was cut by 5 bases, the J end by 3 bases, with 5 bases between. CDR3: CASSIHYEQYF. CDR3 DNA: TGTGCCAGCAGTATCCACTACGAGCAGTACTTC.

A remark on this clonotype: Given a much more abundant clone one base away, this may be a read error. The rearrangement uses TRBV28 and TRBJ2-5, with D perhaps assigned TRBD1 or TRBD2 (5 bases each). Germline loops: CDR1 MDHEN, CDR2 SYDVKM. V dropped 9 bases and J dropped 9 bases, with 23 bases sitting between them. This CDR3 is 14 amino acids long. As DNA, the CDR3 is TGTGCCAGTCAGTCGGCTAGGGACCGCATGGCCCAGTACTTC. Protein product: CASQSARDRMAQYF.

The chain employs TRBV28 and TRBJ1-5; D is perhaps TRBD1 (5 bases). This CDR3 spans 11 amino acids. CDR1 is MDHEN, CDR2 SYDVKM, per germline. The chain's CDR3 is CLSSFQGPQHF. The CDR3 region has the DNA TGTCTCAGCAGTTTCCAGGGGCCCCAGCATTTT.

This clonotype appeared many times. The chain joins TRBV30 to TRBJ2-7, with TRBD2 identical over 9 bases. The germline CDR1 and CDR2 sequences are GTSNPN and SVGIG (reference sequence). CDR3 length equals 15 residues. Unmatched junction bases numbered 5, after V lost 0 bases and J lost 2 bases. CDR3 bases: TGTGCCTGGAGTGTACCTGGCGGGAGGGCCTACGAGCAGTACTTC. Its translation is CAWSVPGGRAYEQYF. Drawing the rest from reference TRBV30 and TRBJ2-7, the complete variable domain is SQTIHQWPATLVQPVGSPLSLECTVEGTSNPNLYWYRQAAGRGLQLLFYSVGIGQISSEVPQNLSASRPQDRQFILSSKKLLLSDSGFYLCAWSVPGGRAYEQYFGPGTRLTVT.

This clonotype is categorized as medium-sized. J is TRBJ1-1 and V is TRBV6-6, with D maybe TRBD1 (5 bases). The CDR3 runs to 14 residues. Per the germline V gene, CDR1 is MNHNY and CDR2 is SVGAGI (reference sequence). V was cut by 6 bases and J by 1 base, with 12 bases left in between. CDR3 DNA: TGTGCCAGCAGCAGAGTCACAGGGAACACTGAAGCTTTCTTT. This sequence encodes CASSRVTGNTEAFF.

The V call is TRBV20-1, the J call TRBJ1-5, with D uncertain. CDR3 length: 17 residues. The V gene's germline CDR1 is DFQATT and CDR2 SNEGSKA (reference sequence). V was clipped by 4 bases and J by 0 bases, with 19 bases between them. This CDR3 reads CSAKDLQFHGSNQPQHF. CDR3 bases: TGCAGTGCTAAAGATCTACAGTTCCACGGTAGCAATCAGCCCCAGCATTTT.

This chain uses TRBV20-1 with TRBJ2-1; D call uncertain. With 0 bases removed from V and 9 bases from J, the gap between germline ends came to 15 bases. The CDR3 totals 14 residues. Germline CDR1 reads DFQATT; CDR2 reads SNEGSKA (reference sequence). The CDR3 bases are TGCAGTGCTAGAGAGGGTTCGGCCGTCGCTGAGCAGTTCTTC. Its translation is CSAREGSAVAEQFF.

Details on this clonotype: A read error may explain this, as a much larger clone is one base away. The CDR3 nucleotides read TGCGCCAGCAGATGGACTAGCGGGAGGGTAGACAATGAGCAGTTCTTC. Translating it yields CASRWTSGRVDNEQFF. V gene TRBV5-1 combines with J gene TRBJ2-1; TRBD2 aligns across 15 bases. This CDR3 has 16 amino acids. The germline V gene encodes CDR1 SGHRS and CDR2 YFSETQ. Germline trimming cut 5 bases from V and 5 bases from J; bases unmatched to any gene: 5.

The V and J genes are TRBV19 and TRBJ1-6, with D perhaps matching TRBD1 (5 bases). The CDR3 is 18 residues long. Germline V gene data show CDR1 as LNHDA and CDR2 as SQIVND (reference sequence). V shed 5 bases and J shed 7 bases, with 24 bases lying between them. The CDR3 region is CASSSGPGTRPGNSPLHF. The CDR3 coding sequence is TGTGCCAGTAGTTCGGGGCCAGGCACTCGTCCAGGGAATTCACCCCTCCACTTT.

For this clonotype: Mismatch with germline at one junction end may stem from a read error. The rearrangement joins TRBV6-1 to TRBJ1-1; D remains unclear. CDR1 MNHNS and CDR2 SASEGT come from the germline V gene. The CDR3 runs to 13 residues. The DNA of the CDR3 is TGTGCCGGCAGCCTACACTGGAACACTGAAGCTTTCTTT. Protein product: CAGSLHWNTEAFF.

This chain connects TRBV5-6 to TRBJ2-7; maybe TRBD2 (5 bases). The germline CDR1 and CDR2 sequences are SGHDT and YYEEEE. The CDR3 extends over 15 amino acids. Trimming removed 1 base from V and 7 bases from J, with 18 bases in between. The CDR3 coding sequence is TGTGCCAGCAGCTTGAAAGCGGAAATGAGCTATGAGCAGTACTTC. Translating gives CASSLKAEMSYEQYF.

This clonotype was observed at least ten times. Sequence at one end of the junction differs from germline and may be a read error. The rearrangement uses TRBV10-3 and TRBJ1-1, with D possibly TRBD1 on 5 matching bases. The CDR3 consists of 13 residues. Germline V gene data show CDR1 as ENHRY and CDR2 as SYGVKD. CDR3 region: CAISDSGKTEAYF. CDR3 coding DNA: TGTGCCATCAGTGACTCAGGGAAGACTGAAGCTTACTTT.

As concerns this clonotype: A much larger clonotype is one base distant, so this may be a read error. The CDR3 sequence is CASSLVDRFDAGELFF. The CDR3 nucleotides are TGTGCCAGCAGCTTGGTGGACAGGTTCGACGCCGGGGAGCTGTTTTTT. The chain carries TRBV5-6 and TRBJ2-2; 7 bases map to TRBD1. V lost 0 bases and J lost 6; bases outside the gene matches: 8. This CDR3 region has 16 residues. The V gene's germline CDR1 is SGHDT and CDR2 YYEEEE.

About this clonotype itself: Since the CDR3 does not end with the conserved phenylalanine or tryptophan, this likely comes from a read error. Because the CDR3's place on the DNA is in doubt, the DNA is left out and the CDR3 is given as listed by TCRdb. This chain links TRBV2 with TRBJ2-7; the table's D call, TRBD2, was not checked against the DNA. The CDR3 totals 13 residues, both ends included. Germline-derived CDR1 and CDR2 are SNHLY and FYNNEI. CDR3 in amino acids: CASKDRPSREQYL.